A single TCR beta chain is shown here with its context. CDR3 length equals 11 residues. The junction had 4 bases not matched to a gene; V was cut back by 9 bases and J by 6 bases. The germline V gene has CDR1 LNHDA and CDR2 SQIVND (reference sequence). This sample stems from a study of blood T cell repertoires in COVID-19. Overall study context: Samples representing acute and convalescent COVID-19 were sourced from the United States, Italy and Spain. Nucleic acid was either cDNA or gDNA, and it came from T cells, B-cell-depleted T cells, or PBMCs.

Methods used by the authors: Nucleated cell counts were estimated from reference gene primer amplification. The table came from immunoSEQ multiplex PCR; TCRdb's copy has only in-frame clones and leaves some out. V and J calls and clone size follow that table, whereas D and trimming were derived from the DNA. The repertoire consists of a few hundred thousand clones, with about 88% occurring once and the leading ten covering about 3%. Sequenced material: peripheral blood. The V call is TRBV19, the J call TRBJ2-7; 8 nucleotides align to TRBD2. The clonotype was recovered from a man aged 55 to 70 with acute or convalescent COVID-19. CDR3 bases: TGTGCCAGCACGCGGGGGGTCGAGCAGTACTTC. Encoded protein: CASTRGVEQYF.